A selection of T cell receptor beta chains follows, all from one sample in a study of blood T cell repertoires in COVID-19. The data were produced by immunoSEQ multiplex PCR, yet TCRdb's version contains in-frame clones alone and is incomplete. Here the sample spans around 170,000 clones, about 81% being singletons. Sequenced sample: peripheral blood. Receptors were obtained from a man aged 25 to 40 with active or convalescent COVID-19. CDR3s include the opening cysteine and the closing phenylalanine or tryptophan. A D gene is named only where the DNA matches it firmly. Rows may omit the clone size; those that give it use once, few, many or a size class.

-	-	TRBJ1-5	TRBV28	TGTGCCAGCAGTCTCAGGGGAGCAAGACAGCCCCAGCATTTT	CASSLRGARQPQHF
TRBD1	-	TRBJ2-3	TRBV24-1	TGTGCCACCAGTGATTCCAGGGGGCCTAGCACAGATACGCAGTATTTT	CATSDSRGPSTDTQYF
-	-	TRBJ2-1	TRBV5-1	TGCGCCAGCAGCTTCCAGAATGAGCAGTTCTTC	CASSFQNEQFF
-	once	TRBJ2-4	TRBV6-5	TGTGCCAGCAGTTACTCCGGGATTCAGTACTTC	CASSYSGIQYF
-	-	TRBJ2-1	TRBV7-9	TGTGCCAGCGGCAACTTAGTAATGGAGGGTATTGCTGAGCAGTTCTTC	CASGNLVMEGIAEQFF
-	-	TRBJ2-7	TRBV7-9	TGTGCCAGCAGCCCCGGGGGTGAGCAGTACTTC	CASSPGGEQYF
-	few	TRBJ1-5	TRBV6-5	TGTGCCAGCAGTCCAGGGGTCTATCAGCCCCAGCATTTT	CASSPGVYQPQHF
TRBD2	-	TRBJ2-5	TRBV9	TGTGCCAGCAGCCCGCCCCTAGCGGGATCCAAAGAGACCCAGTACTTC	CASSPPLAGSKETQYF
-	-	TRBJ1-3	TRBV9	TGTGCCAGCAGCGTATCAGGGACTGGAAACACCATATATTTT	CASSVSGTGNTIYF
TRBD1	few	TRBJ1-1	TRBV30	TGTGCCTGGAGCTATACAGGGGGCACTGAAGCTTTCTTT	CAWSYTGGTEAFF
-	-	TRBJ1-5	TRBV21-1	TGTGCCAGCAGCAACAGACAGGGCGGCCAGCCCCAGCATTTT	CASSNRQGGQPQHF
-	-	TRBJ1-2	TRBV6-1	TGTGCCAGCAGTGAAGTCGAGGATGGCTACACCTTC	CASSEVEDGYTF
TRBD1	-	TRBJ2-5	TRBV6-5	TGTGCCAGCAGTCCCCCCCGACAGGGGGCCTACTTC	CASSPPRQGAYF
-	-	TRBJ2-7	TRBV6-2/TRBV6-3	TGTGCCAGCAGTTACTCGAGGAGAACTTCACTGAGCGTTTTTGACGAGCAGTACTTC	CASSYSRRTSLSVFDEQYF
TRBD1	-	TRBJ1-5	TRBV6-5	TGTGCCAGCAGCGGACAGGGTTATAGCAATCAGCCCCAGCATTTT	CASSGQGYSNQPQHF
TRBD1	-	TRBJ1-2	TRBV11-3	TGTGCCAGCAGCTTAGAAACCGCCGGGACAGGGGATGGCTACACCTTC	CASSLETAGTGDGYTF
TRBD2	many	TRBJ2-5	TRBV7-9	TGTGCCAGCAGCCGTTCACTAGCGGGAAACCCAGAGACCCAGTACTTC	CASSRSLAGNPETQYF
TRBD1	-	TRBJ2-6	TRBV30	TGTGCCGAATCACAGGGGGCTGGGGCCAACGTCCTGACTTTC	CAESQGAGANVLTF
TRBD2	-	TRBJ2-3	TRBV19	TGTGCCAGTAGCCTCTTAGCGGGATACACAGATACGCAGTATTTT	CASSLLAGYTDTQYF
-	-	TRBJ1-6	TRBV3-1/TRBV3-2	TGTGCCAGCAGCCTCTCGGGAGGTAATTCACCCCTCCACTTT	CASSLSGGNSPLHF
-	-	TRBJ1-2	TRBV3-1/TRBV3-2	TGTGCCAGCAGCCAAGAGTTTGCAGGGTTATATGGCTACACCTTC	CASSQEFAGLYGYTF
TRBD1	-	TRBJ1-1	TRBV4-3	TGCGCCAGCAGCCAAACCCAAACAGGGGAGGAGAACACTGAAGCTTTCTTT	CASSQTQTGEENTEAFF
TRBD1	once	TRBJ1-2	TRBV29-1	TGCAGCGTTGAGGGTGGGGACAGGTTCTATGGCTACACCTTC	CSVEGGDRFYGYTF
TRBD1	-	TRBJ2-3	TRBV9	TGTGCCAGCAGCGCCTTACAGGGGGGACTCACAGATACGCAGTATTTT	CASSALQGGLTDTQYF